This T cell receptor (beta chain) came from a study of blood T cell repertoires in COVID-19. Background on the study: Donors in the United States, Italy and Spain gave samples during acute or convalescent COVID-19. T cells, B-cell-depleted T cells, or PBMCs provided the cDNA or gDNA that served as material.

The CDR3 is 15 amino acids. The germline CDR1 and CDR2 sequences are MNHEY and SVGAGI. V lost 0 bases to trimming and J lost 0 bases, with 8 bases between them. Measured with immunoSEQ multiplex PCR; TCRdb has only the in-frame clones, and not every one. The data show 300,000 to 400,000 clones, approximately 81% seen once. Clinical history as reported by participants underpinned cohort assignment. Individuals in the exposed group had encountered a COVID-19 case within 2 weeks preceding study entry. This receptor was taken from a woman aged 25 to 45 who had been exposed to COVID-19. The sequenced sample consisted of PBMCs or T cells enriched from blood (not recorded which). V gene TRBV6-5 combines with J gene TRBJ1-1; D gene ambiguous. For the CDR3, the DNA is TGTGCCAGCAGTTACTCGCGGCGGCTGAACACTGAAGCTTTCTTT. As protein: CASSYSRRLNTEAFF.